These 17 T cell receptor beta chains originate from one sample sequenced in a study of T cells in Graves' hyperthyroidism and ophthalmopathy. The TCR beta CDR3 regions underwent amplification using RNA transcripts as the source. With the HTBI primer set, the TCR CDR3 went through a first round of RT-PCR. TCRdb recomputed calls from the multiplex PCR reads with MiXCR, one row per CDR3 protein. The sample lists 500,000 to 800,000 distinct CDR3 sequences; nearly 45% were seen once. Sequencing was carried out using peripheral blood or thyroid tissue (not recorded which). Every receptor here comes from an adult man with Graves' disease, either hyperthyroidism or ophthalmopathy (not recorded which).

A note on this clonotype: This may stem from a read error, because a much larger clone lies one nucleotide away. The chain combines TRBV5-6 with TRBJ1-1, with D perhaps matching TRBD1 (6 bases). The V and J ends lost 4 bases and 10 bases respectively, with 14 bases between them. The CDR3 covers 12 residues. Germline assignment: CDR1 SGHDT and CDR2 YYEEEE. For the CDR3, the DNA is TGTGCCAGCAGCCCGGGGGCGTTGGGAGCTTTCTTT. It translates to CASSPGALGAFF.

The rearrangement links TRBV19 to TRBJ1-5; TRBD1 matches 10 bases. The V segment lost 4 bases and the J segment 6 bases; nucleotides outside the gene matches: 3. This CDR3 has 14 residues. Germline lookup yields CDR1 LNHDA and CDR2 SQIVND (reference sequence). CDR3 bases: TGTGCCAGTAGTACCCGGACAGGGGGTCAGCCCCAGCATTTT. This gives the protein CASSTRTGGQPQHF.

The chain uses TRBV5-1 and TRBJ2-3, with 7 bases that match TRBD2. J gave up 2 bases and V 1 base, and 4 bases lay outside the gene matches. This CDR3 has 15 residues. Germline CDR1 SGHRS, CDR2 YFSETQ. CDR3 amino acids: CASSLQTSSTDTQYF. CDR3 bases: TGCGCCAGCAGCTTGCAGACTAGCTCCACAGATACGCAGTATTTT.

This clonotype was detected ten times or more. The gene calls are TRBV29-1 and TRBJ2-5, with 12 bases that match TRBD1. The V gene end was trimmed by 3 bases and the J gene end by 5 bases; junction bases not matched to a gene: 4. The CDR3 spans 14 residues. Looked up from germline, CDR1 is SQVTM and CDR2 is ANQGSEA. The CDR3 region has the DNA TGCAGCGTTGAGGGGACAGGGGGCTTCGAGACCCAGTACTTC. It yields the protein CSVEGTGGFETQYF. Supplemented by reference TRBV29-1 and TRBJ2-5, the full variable domain reads SAVISQKPSRDICQRGTSLTIQCQVDSQVTMMFWYRQQPGQSLTLIATANQGSEATYESGFVIDKFPISRPNLTFSTLTVSNMSPEDSSIYLCSVEGTGGFETQYFGPGTRLLVL.

The chain couples TRBV7-2 to TRBJ2-3, with 8 bases fitting TRBD2. Germline V gives CDR1 SGHTA, CDR2 FQGNSA. The CDR3 is made up of 15 amino acids. V gave up 0 bases and J gave up 5 bases; unmatched junction bases: 4. The DNA of the CDR3 is TGTGCCAGCAGCTTAGCTCCGGGAGGGCAAGATACGCAGTATTTT. It translates to CASSLAPGGQDTQYF.

The DNA for the CDR3 is TGTGCCACCAGTGATCGGGGTCAGCCCCAGCATTTT. It is translated as CATSDRGQPQHF. This chain uses TRBV24-1 with TRBJ1-5; unclear D gene. Trimming removed 3 bases at V and 6 bases at J, with 5 bases between. Germline V gives CDR1 KGHDR, CDR2 SFDVKD. This CDR3 comprises 12 residues.

The chain links TRBV29-1 to TRBJ2-5, with a possible D match to TRBD1 (6 bases). V was cut by 6 bases and J by 1 base, with 12 bases left in between. Looked up from germline, CDR1 is SQVTM and CDR2 is ANQGSEA. This CDR3 has 13 residues. The CDR3 DNA reads TGCAGCGTGACCAAAGGGGGCCAAGAGACCCAGTACTTC. It is translated as CSVTKGGQETQYF. Based on the CDR3 plus reference TRBV29-1 and TRBJ2-5, the full variable domain is SAVISQKPSRDICQRGTSLTIQCQVDSQVTMMFWYRQQPGQSLTLIATANQGSEATYESGFVIDKFPISRPNLTFSTLTVSNMSPEDSSIYLCSVTKGGQETQYFGPGTRLLVL.

The table lists this clonotype with a count of one. The chain combines TRBV24-1 with TRBJ2-3; D call uncertain. CDR1 KGHDR and CDR2 SFDVKD come from the germline V gene. The V end was cut by 6 bases, the J end by 0 bases, with 9 bases between. This CDR3 region has 14 residues. Here the CDR3 DNA reads TGTGCCACCAGTAGGGCGGAAAGCACAGATACGCAGTATTTT. This gives the protein CATSRAESTDTQYF.

This chain connects TRBV7-9 to TRBJ1-6, with D perhaps matching TRBD1 (6 bases). The V gene lost 8 bases and the J gene lost 7 bases, with 18 bases spanning the gap. This CDR3 is 15 amino acids long. The V gene's germline CDR1 is SEHNR and CDR2 FQNEAQ (reference sequence). CDR3 coding DNA: TGTGCCAGCTCACCACCGTGGGGGCAAAATTCACCCCTCCACTTT. Translated: CASSPPWGQNSPLHF.

Points on this clonotype: The conserved phenylalanine or tryptophan is not found at the CDR3 terminus, so this likely reflects a read error. The gene calls are TRBV9 and TRBJ1-1; the D is unclear. Germline values: CDR1 SGDLS, CDR2 YYNGEE. CDR3 size: 13 residues. V dropped 1 base and J dropped 1 base, with 5 bases sitting between them. The CDR3 nucleotides read TGTGCCAGCAGCGTAACGGGGAACACTGAAGCTTTCCTT. As protein: CASSVTGNTEAFL.

J is TRBJ1-1 and V is TRBV7-9, with D possibly matching TRBD1 (5 bases). Germline lookup yields CDR1 SEHNR and CDR2 FQNEAQ (reference sequence). This CDR3 contains 14 residues. V was shortened by 2 bases and J by 4 bases, with 11 bases between the two germline ends. The CDR3 region has the DNA TGTGCCAGCAGCTTATGGGGCGCCGGCACTGAAGCTTTCTTT. Protein: CASSLWGAGTEAFF.

The chain combines TRBV2 with TRBJ1-5; 8 bases fit TRBD1. The V gene end was trimmed by 4 bases and the J gene end by 1 base; junction bases not matched to a gene: 9. This CDR3 contains 17 residues. Germline V gene lookup returns CDR1 SNHLY and CDR2 FYNNEI. The DNA of the CDR3 is TGTGCCAGCAGTGGGGATTACAGGGGGTTCAGCAATCAGCCCCAGCATTTT. It is translated as CASSGDYRGFSNQPQHF.

This clonotype has a count of ten or more. The V call is TRBV9, the J call TRBJ1-4, with D tentatively TRBD1 (5 bases). The ends were cut back, 3 bases at V and 7 bases at J, with 16 bases in the middle. Germline CDR1 SGDLS, CDR2 YYNGEE. The CDR3 contains 15 residues. CDR3 protein: CASSGGRGALEKLFF. CDR3 nucleotides: TGTGCCAGCAGCGGGGGACGCGGCGCCCTTGAAAAACTGTTTTTT. The whole variable domain, filled in from reference TRBV9 and TRBJ1-4, reads DSGVTQTPKHLITATGQRVTLRCSPRSGDLSVYWYQQSLDQGLQFLIQYYNGEERAKGNILERFSAQQFPDLHSELNLSSLELGDSALYFCASSGGRGALEKLFFGSGTQLSVL.

On this clonotype itself: A much larger clone lies a single base off, so this may be a read error. The chain couples TRBV7-9 to TRBJ2-2; D possibly corresponds to TRBD1 (6 bases). V was trimmed by 2 bases and J by 0 bases, leaving 13 bases between them. This CDR3 is built from 17 residues. The germline CDR1 and CDR2 sequences are SEHNR and FQNEAQ (reference sequence). CDR3 in DNA: TGTGCCAGCAGCTTAACTGGACAGATTTCGAACACCGGGGAGCTGTTTTTT. It encodes CASSLTGQISNTGELFF.

The table lists this clonotype with many counts. V gene TRBV24-1 combines with J gene TRBJ2-5; D not certain. CDR3 length: 15 amino acids. With 4 bases removed from V and 2 bases from J, the gap between germline ends came to 13 bases. Germline V gene lookup returns CDR1 KGHDR and CDR2 SFDVKD. DNA of the CDR3: TGTGCCACCAGTGAGCGGCTAACGTCTCAAGAGACCCAGTACTTC. It is translated as CATSERLTSQETQYF.

The chain carries TRBV7-9 and TRBJ1-2; D not certain. In germline, CDR1 is SEHNR, CDR2 FQNEAQ (reference sequence). V lost 4 bases to trimming and J lost 5 bases, with 8 bases between them. The CDR3 length is 12 residues. The CDR3 DNA reads TGTGCCAGCAGCTATATACGGTATGGCTACACCTTC. As protein: CASSYIRYGYTF.

A note on this clonotype: A much larger clonotype is one base distant, so this may be a read error. The chain uses TRBV29-1 and TRBJ1-2; TRBD1 matches at 7 bases. The CDR3 has 13 amino acids. The V gene's germline CDR1 is SQVTM and CDR2 ANQGSEA. CDR3 nucleotides: TGCAGCGTACGGGACAGTCGTAACCATGGCTACACCTTC. This sequence encodes CSVRDSRNHGYTF.